This T cell receptor beta chain originates from a study of shared clonotypes between healthy human individuals (dated by TCRdb to about 2020). In terms of the full investigation: The cohort included three men and two women between 18 and 49 years of age. For each donor, CD4 naive and CD4 memory were each given three plates, CD8 naive was given two plates, and CD8 memory was given one plate. To estimate repertoire size and how much clonotypes are shared between individuals, the study performed deep sequencing of blood TCR repertoires from a few healthy adults. Different laboratories and diverse techniques were used to prepare libraries and sequence TCR repertoires, to increase sequencing depth and limit assay-specific biases. Each donor's leukapheresis produced roughly between about 0.9 and 9.5 billion PBMCs. The paper as a whole reports these results and caveats: Sampling was limited to blood, and TCR repertoires in tissue likely differ from TCR repertoires in blood. Even with the large sequencing depth, rarefaction of the sorted-subset datasets indicated that sequencing was incomplete. Compared with non-shared clonotypes, clonotypes shared by all four sorted-subset donors had higher generation probabilities. Based on pairwise subsampling, the degree of clonotype sharing among donors was expected to be affected by sequencing depth. When a handful of donors were compared, the shared fraction of clonotypes was around 5% for naive CD4, 3% to 4% for naive CD8, 2.3% for memory CD4, and 0.35% to 0.4% for memory CD8. The small number of donors limited the genetic and exposure-history diversity represented. Estimated clonotype richness was generally larger for naive than for memory subsets.

This clone was observed once. The clone's antigen remains unknown. Qualities for individual bases were not recorded, and no much larger clone is one base off. Based on the germline V gene, the CDR1 and CDR2 sequences are LGHNA and YSLEER. V lost 0 bases and J lost 4 bases; the stretch between them is 9 bases long. The CDR3 sequence holds 14 residues, the cysteine and phenylalanine included. The entry retains the CDR3 DNA only, 42 bases that are in frame from base 1. The donors were healthy, HIV-negative adults who had no recently reported acute infections or vaccinations. Every donor was a Caucasian adult living in Nashville, Tennessee, USA. CD4+ T cells were enriched by magnetic negative selection; naive cells were then positively selected on CD45RA, and the negative fraction formed the memory subset. Blood was obtained by leukapheresis, after which PBMCs were separated by Ficoll-Histopaque density gradient centrifugation and cryopreserved in liquid nitrogen vapor phase. Analytical flow cytometry was used to check the purity and quantity of each magnetically sorted T cell population. From each sorted fraction, genomic DNA was isolated and quantified by UV absorbance on a Nanodrop 2000c.

TCR CDR3 regions were amplified from genomic DNA by multiplex PCR using the deep immunoSEQ assay. For each cell subset, the extracted genomic DNA was distributed evenly across all wells of several immunoSEQ 96-well plates, and each plate served as one replicate. Each replicate PCR for sorted subsets received about 200 ng genomic DNA, equal to about 30,000 T cell genomes. Purified libraries were quantified with a Qubit 3.0 fluorometer, sized on a Bioanalyzer 2100, and re-quantified with the KAPA Library Quantification kit. A separate single-read 150-cycle Illumina NextSeq 550 flow cell was used to sequence each immunoSEQ 96-well plate. In the paper's pipeline: The immunoSEQ output contained only junctional sequences without quality scores, so filtering could not match that applied to full-length reads. Sequences were annotated with PyIR, a Python wrapper for IgBLAST v1.9, and V/J genes and CDR3 were assigned using IMGT germline references. Any read was removed if the V/J assignment was weak (E-value above 1e-6), the CDR3 was missing, or the read contained stop codons, out-of-frame junctions, or ambiguous translated residues. A V3J clonotype was defined by an identical inferred V gene, J gene, and CDR3 amino acid sequence. Percentage overlap between repertoires was calculated by dividing the number of shared unique clonotypes by the size of the smaller repertoire. RTK rarefaction, the Chao1 estimator, and Recon v2.1 estimates of unobserved clonotypes were used to assess repertoire richness. Generation probabilities for all TCRbeta clonotypes obtained by the gDNA method from a few donors were computed using OLGA. In TCRdb, the immuneACCESS table is reduced to in-frame sequences with V and J assigned. These tables do not hold every clone; where another copy was compared, an unresolved V gene accounts for under half, and the others remain unexplained. That table gives V, J and clone size, and the DNA gave D and trimming. The sample profile shows 2,500,000 or so clones; around 90% of them were found once. Clones ranked in the top ten supply about 0.13% of the sample.

Sequencing used naive CD4+ T cells sorted from blood. Sample cell subset or site, as interpreted from the label and publication: CD45RA+ positively selected. This TCR derives from a man younger than 35 in good health. The sequence joins TRBV4-3 to TRBJ2-5; TRBD1 is perhaps the D gene, given 5 matching bases. The bases read TGCGCCAGCAGCCAAGAAGGGGCGGCAGAGACCCAGTACTTC. It is translated as CASSQEGAAETQYF.